The rows below give T cell receptor beta chains drawn from one sample of a study of cytomegalovirus exposure and HLA in healthy donors. Assay used: immunoSEQ multiplex PCR; TCRdb lists only in-frame clones, some missing. The sample contains tens of thousands of clones, about three fifths of which appear only once. Sample: PBMCs. The receptors stem from a man over 45 in good health and CMV-seropositive. CDR3s leave out the opening cysteine and the closing phenylalanine or tryptophan. Each record gives: V gene, J gene, CDR3 protein.

>TRBV27|TRBJ2-5
ASSPNGGKTQY
>TRBV27|TRBJ2-3
ASREITGTDTQY
>TRBV5-1|TRBJ2-7
ASSPSGDYEQY
>TRBV10-3|TRBJ2-7
AISPGQALQY
>TRBV29-1|TRBJ2-1
SVEDPRDRGGSYNEQF
>TRBV9|TRBJ2-1
ASSTPERSNEQF
>TRBV13|TRBJ1-1
ASSFDRGTEAF
>TRBV4-1|TRBJ2-7
ASSRFLGTGGEQY
>TRBV6-5|TRBJ1-1
ASKSVNTEAF
>TRBV29-1|TRBJ2-3
SVGTATSTDTQY
>TRBV7-9|TRBJ1-1
ASSRTGIEAF
>TRBV13|TRBJ2-7
ASSLNRGSSYEQY
>TRBV4-2|TRBJ2-7
ASSLTGTGNYEQY
>TRBV5-1|TRBJ2-3
ASSLGNVAPTDTQY
>TRBV27|TRBJ2-7
ASSSLASPYEQY